Each of the 23 T cell receptor beta chains below was sequenced from the same sample in a study of T cells after yellow fever vaccination. TCRdb ran MiXCR on the 5' RACE reads and lists one entry per CDR3 protein. Among roughly 300,000 distinct CDR3 sequences listed, around 8.1% were seen once. The sequencing here drew on PBMCs, taken roughly 47 days after the first yellow fever vaccination. Receptor source: a man in his late teens or twenties who received the YFV17D yellow fever vaccine.

This chain links TRBV20-1 with TRBJ2-2; the match to TRBD2 covers 7 bases. The CDR3 extends over 14 amino acids. The V gene end was trimmed by 5 bases and the J gene end by 0 bases; junction bases not matched to a gene: 3. From germline, CDR1 is DFQATT and CDR2 SNEGSKA (reference sequence). This CDR3 is CSARGGANTGELFF. CDR3 nucleotides: TGCAGTGCTCGCGGGGGTGCGAACACCGGGGAGCTGTTTTTT.

At least ten counts were recorded for this clonotype. One end of the junction fails to match germline, which may point to a read error. The chain employs TRBV5-1 and TRBJ1-3; 7 bases line up with TRBD1. The CDR3 extends over 14 amino acids. CDR1 and CDR2 (germline): SGHRS, YFSETQ. CDR3 sequence: CASSLGQGGDTIYF. The CDR3 bases are TGCGCCAGCAGCTTGGGACAGGGTGGAGACACCATATATTTT.

This clonotype was seen more than once but under ten times. The chain links TRBV12-3 or TRBV12-4 to TRBJ2-1; 8 bases are shared with TRBD1. The CDR3 consists of 14 residues. The J segment lost 2 bases and the V segment lost 5 bases, leaving 2 bases of the junction unmatched. CDR3 in amino acids: CASSQTGAYNEQFF. CDR3 bases: TGTGCCAGCAGTCAGACAGGGGCCTACAATGAGCAGTTCTTC.

This chain links TRBV4-2 with TRBJ2-3; 16 bases match TRBD2. CDR1 and CDR2 (germline): LGHNA, YNFKEQ. Losses at the gene ends were 0 bases for V and 3 bases for J; bases not matched to a gene: 3. The CDR3 has 18 amino acids. The CDR3 reads CASSQEGTSGGATDTQYF. DNA for the CDR3: TGTGCCAGCAGCCAAGAAGGGACTAGCGGGGGGGCAACAGATACGCAGTATTTT.

The gene calls are TRBV24-1 and TRBJ1-1; D is perhaps TRBD1 (6 bases). Germline lookup yields CDR1 KGHDR and CDR2 SFDVKD. The CDR3 runs 14 residues. With 6 bases removed from V and 2 bases from J, the gap between germline ends came to 12 bases. In DNA, the CDR3 is TGTGCCACCAGTCCCGGGACACCTAACACTGAAGCTTTCTTT. Translated: CATSPGTPNTEAFF.

This clonotype was found a few times. The CDR3 sequence is CASSLGRLASNTGELFF. The CDR3 nucleotides read TGTGCCAGCAGCTTAGGGAGACTAGCGTCGAACACCGGGGAGCTGTTTTTT. The V gene is TRBV7-9, the J gene TRBJ2-2, with 8 bases fitting TRBD2. V was clipped by 1 base and J by 0 bases; unmatched bases: 4. From germline, CDR1 is SEHNR and CDR2 FQNEAQ (reference sequence). This CDR3 is 17 amino acids long.

This clonotype was detected only a few times. The chain carries TRBV11-2 and TRBJ2-5; no definite D call. Trimming stripped 5 bases from V and 7 bases from J, with 11 bases between. The V gene's germline CDR1 is SGHAT and CDR2 FQNNGV. The CDR3 totals 12 residues. CDR3 in amino acids: CASSHLVGTQYF. CDR3 coding DNA: TGTGCCAGCAGCCATCTGGTCGGGACCCAGTACTTC.

Only a few counts were recorded for this clonotype. The V and J genes are TRBV11-3 and TRBJ2-4; 9 nucleotides agree with TRBD1. The CDR3 spans 14 residues. The J segment lost 4 bases and the V segment lost 5 bases, leaving 3 bases of the junction unmatched. CDR1 is SGHNT and CDR2 is YENEEA in the germline V gene. The CDR3 reads CASSAGTGKNIQYF. CDR3 in DNA: TGTGCCAGCAGCGCCGGGACAGGGAAAAACATTCAGTACTTC.

About this clonotype: At one boundary the junction diverges from the germline segment, which might be a read error. The chain couples TRBV5-1 to TRBJ1-1, with 7 bases matching TRBD1. Germline CDR1 and CDR2: SGHRS and YFSETQ. CDR3 length: 14 amino acids. CDR3: CASNGQDGNTEAFF. CDR3 in DNA: TGCGCCAGCAACGGACAGGATGGGAACACTGAAGCCTTCTTT.

The chain links TRBV4-1 to TRBJ2-5; 9 bases agree with TRBD2. CDR1 is MGHRA, CDR2 YSYEKL, per germline. V was clipped by 1 base and J by 2 bases; unmatched bases: 2. The CDR3 contains 15 residues. The CDR3 loop reads CASSQGLAVQETQYF. CDR3 sequence (DNA): TGCGCCAGCAGCCAAGGACTAGCGGTACAAGAGACCCAGTACTTC.

The rearrangement links TRBV24-1 to TRBJ2-1; weak D call: TRBD1 (5 bases). Looked up from germline, CDR1 is KGHDR and CDR2 is SFDVKD. The CDR3 has 13 residues. The V end lost 3 bases, the J end lost 8 bases, and 10 bases lay between the germline ends. CDR3 protein: CATSDPQGHEQFF. The CDR3, as DNA: TGTGCCACCAGTGATCCCCAGGGCCATGAGCAGTTCTTC.

The rearrangement links TRBV28 to TRBJ1-6; no firm D call. The CDR3 has 13 residues. The V gene's germline CDR1 is MDHEN and CDR2 SYDVKM. V lost 8 bases and J lost 10, with 15 bases in between. The CDR3 DNA follows: TGTGCCAGCGCGGGGTGGGTAGGGTCACCCCTCCACTTT. It translates to CASAGWVGSPLHF.

This sequence joins TRBV5-1 and TRBJ2-1; TRBD1 might be the D (7 bases). This CDR3 spans 15 amino acids. Per the germline V gene, CDR1 is SGHRS and CDR2 is YFSETQ. The germline V and J ends were trimmed by 5 bases and 11 bases, with 23 bases remaining between them. CDR3 in DNA: TGCGCCAGCAGATTAGCAGGGGGGCCGGTTTTGAAGCAGTTCTTC. It yields the protein CASRLAGGPVLKQFF.

V gene TRBV12-3 or TRBV12-4 combines with J gene TRBJ2-3, with D unresolved. V was pared by 7 bases and J by 4 bases, with 12 bases between. This CDR3 spans 13 amino acids. Here the CDR3 DNA reads TGTGCCAGCACCTTAGAGGCCCCAGATACGCAGTATTTT. Translating it yields CASTLEAPDTQYF.

This clonotype has only a few counts. The chain couples TRBV7-2 to TRBJ2-3, with TRBD1 matching over 7 bases. The J segment lost 3 bases and the V segment lost 5 bases, leaving 5 bases of the junction unmatched. Germline loops: CDR1 SGHTA, CDR2 FQGNSA. The CDR3 loop spans 14 amino acids. The CDR3 DNA reads as TGTGCCAGCAGCGAGACAGGGAAGACAGATACGCAGTATTTT. Protein sequence: CASSETGKTDTQYF. Together with reference TRBV7-2 and TRBJ2-3, the CDR3 gives the full variable domain: GAGVSQSPSNKVTEKGKDVELRCDPISGHTALYWYRQSLGQGLEFLIYFQGNSAPDKSGLPSDRFSAERTGGSVSTLTIQRTQQEDSAVYLCASSETGKTDTQYFGPGTRLTVL.

This chain joins TRBV28 and TRBJ2-5; TRBD2 matches at 12 bases. CDR1 and CDR2 (germline): MDHEN, SYDVKM. After removal of 4 bases from V and 1 base from J, the junction contained 10 bases not matched to a gene. The CDR3 is made up of 18 amino acids. For the CDR3, the DNA is TGTGCCAGCAGTTCGAGACTAGCGGGGGCCCAATCCCAAGAGACCCAGTACTTC. Protein sequence: CASSSRLAGAQSQETQYF.

This rearrangement joins TRBV6-2 or TRBV6-3 to TRBJ2-3; D might be TRBD2 (5 bases). V lost 2 bases and J 0 bases, leaving 12 bases between the germline ends. Germline V CDR1 and CDR2: MNHEY, SVGEGT. CDR3 length equals 16 residues. CDR3 coding DNA: TGTGCCAGCAGTTACATTCCCGGACTGAGCACAGATACGCAGTATTTT. Amino acid sequence: CASSYIPGLSTDTQYF.

The chain joins TRBV7-7 to TRBJ2-3; 10 bases line up with TRBD1. With 4 bases clipped from V and 4 bases from J, the junction kept 5 bases outside the gene matches. CDR3 length equals 15 residues. Looked up from germline, CDR1 is SSHAT and CDR2 is FNYEAQ (reference sequence). The CDR3 nucleotides are TGTGCCAGCAGCTCCGGACAGGGGGGGGCAGATACGCAGTATTTT. Protein: CASSSGQGGADTQYF.

V gene TRBV5-1 combines with J gene TRBJ2-7; tentative D call: TRBD2 (6 bases). This CDR3 contains 14 residues. The germline CDR1 and CDR2 sequences are SGHRS and YFSETQ. The germline V and J ends were trimmed by 3 bases and 9 bases, with 19 bases remaining between them. The CDR3 protein is CASSSYGTATGQYF. As DNA, the CDR3 is TGCGCCAGCAGCTCCTACGGGACTGCCACAGGGCAGTACTTC.

This chain joins TRBV5-4 and TRBJ2-5; 7 nucleotides align to TRBD1. With 0 bases clipped from V and 5 bases from J, the junction kept 7 bases outside the gene matches. CDR3 size: 15 residues. The V gene's germline CDR1 is SGHNT and CDR2 YYREEE (reference sequence). The CDR3 DNA is TGTGCCAGCAGCTTGGGACAGGGAATTTGGGAGACCCAGTACTTC. It encodes CASSLGQGIWETQYF.

This chain joins TRBV29-1 and TRBJ1-1; 8 bases fit TRBD1. Germline V gene data show CDR1 as SQVTM and CDR2 as ANQGSEA. The trim removed 6 bases at V and 7 bases at J, leaving 13 bases unmatched. This CDR3 region has 14 residues. Here the CDR3 DNA reads TGCAGCGTGAGGACAGGGTCGAATTCTGGTGAAGCTTTCTTT. Protein sequence: CSVRTGSNSGEAFF.

The chain recombines TRBV24-1 with TRBJ1-5; weak D call: TRBD1 (5 bases). V was cut by 6 bases and J by 7 bases, with 15 bases left in between. The CDR3 spans 14 residues. Germline CDR1 and CDR2: KGHDR and SFDVKD. The CDR3 region has the DNA TGTGCCACCAGTAGTCCGGGACTCGGGCAGCCCCAGCATTTT. It encodes CATSSPGLGQPQHF.

V is TRBV18 and J is TRBJ1-5; possible D gene TRBD1, 5 bases. There are 16 residues in the CDR3. V lost 3 bases to trimming and J lost 5 bases, with 17 bases between them. Germline lookup yields CDR1 KGHSH and CDR2 LQKENI. The CDR3 is CASSPRMEGKDQPQHF. CDR3 in DNA: TGTGCCAGCTCACCCCGGATGGAGGGGAAAGATCAGCCCCAGCATTTT.